Reported below is one T cell receptor (beta chain). Its antigen target is currently unknown. No clone much larger than this one lies a single base away; base qualities are absent. The sample belongs to a study of breast tumors, draining lymph nodes, adjacent tissues (TCRdb year 2016). Study-wide context: TCR beta repertoires were compared across tumor, adjacent nontumor tissue and axillary lymph nodes obtained from breast cancer patients. In human breast cancer, the study set out to evaluate how tumor, surrounding tissue and draining lymph node repertoires relate to one another and whether T cells may move between these sites.

Lymph node samples were obtained from the axillary draining lymph nodes of breast cancer patients. The sample was run on an Illumina HiSeq 2000. Multiplex PCR amplification was used to generate the TCR beta chain libraries. High-throughput sequencing was used to analyze the amplified TCR beta chain products. TCRdb reprocessed the public reads (quality trimming at Q25 with fastp, clone calling with MiXCR) and kept in-frame beta chains. For every CDR3 protein sequence, its rows merge into one entry that carries the most common genes and DNA. In this sample the table shows roughly 100,000 distinct CDR3 sequences, less than 40% of which occur a single time. Around 6% of the sample lies in the top ten. The research as a whole found: T-cell repertoire diversity in tumors was found to be lower than in lymph nodes but higher than in nontumor tissue, and preferential V and J gene usage was observed. In luminal-like breast cancer, tumor and nontumor tissue repertoires resembled each other significantly more than in basal-like breast cancer. The conclusion that tumor T cells originate in lymph nodes was presented as consistent with a hypothesis rather than as directly demonstrated. The data were considered consistent with the idea that most tumor T cells come from the lymph node and then expand in tumor tissue.

Trimming takes 5 bases from V and 0 bases from J, and the germline ends sit 8 bases apart. The CDR3 holds 15 amino acids from the cysteine to the phenylalanine. Just CDR3 DNA is preserved here, 45 bases in frame from base 1. CDR1 and CDR2 were assigned from the germline V gene (reference sequence) as MNHNY and SVGAGI. The sequence links TRBV6-6 to TRBJ2-6; the D gene cannot be resolved reliably. The source material was axillary lymph node tissue. This sequence originates from a female donor with breast cancer. Some clones in this sample may be carry-over from other donors' samples. The DNA reads TGTGCCAGCAGTCCCAGTAGCTCTGGGGCCAACGTCCTGACTTTC. This sequence encodes CASSPSSSGANVLTF.